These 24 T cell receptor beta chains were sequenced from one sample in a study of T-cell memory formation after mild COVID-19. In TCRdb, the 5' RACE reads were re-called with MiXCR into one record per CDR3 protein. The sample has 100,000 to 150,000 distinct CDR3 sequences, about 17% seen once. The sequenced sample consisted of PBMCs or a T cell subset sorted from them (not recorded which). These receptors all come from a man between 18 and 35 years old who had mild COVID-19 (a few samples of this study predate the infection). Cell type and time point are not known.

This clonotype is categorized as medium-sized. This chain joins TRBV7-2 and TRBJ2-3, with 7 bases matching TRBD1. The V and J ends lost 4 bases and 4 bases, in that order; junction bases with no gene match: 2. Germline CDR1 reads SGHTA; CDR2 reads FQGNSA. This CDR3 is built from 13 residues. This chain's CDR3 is CASSSTGSDTQYF. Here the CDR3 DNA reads TGTGCCAGCAGCTCGACAGGGTCAGATACGCAGTATTTT. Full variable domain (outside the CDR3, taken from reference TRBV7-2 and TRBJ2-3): GAGVSQSPSNKVTEKGKDVELRCDPISGHTALYWYRQSLGQGLEFLIYFQGNSAPDKSGLPSDRFSAERTGGSVSTLTIQRTQQEDSAVYLCASSSTGSDTQYFGPGTRLTVL.

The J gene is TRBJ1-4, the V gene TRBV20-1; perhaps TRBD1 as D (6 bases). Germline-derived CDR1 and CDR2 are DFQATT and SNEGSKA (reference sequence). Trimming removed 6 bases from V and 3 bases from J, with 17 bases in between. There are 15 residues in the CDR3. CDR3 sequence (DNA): TGCAGTGCGCCGCCTCCAGGGGCCGCTAATGAAAAACTGTTTTTT. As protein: CSAPPPGAANEKLFF.

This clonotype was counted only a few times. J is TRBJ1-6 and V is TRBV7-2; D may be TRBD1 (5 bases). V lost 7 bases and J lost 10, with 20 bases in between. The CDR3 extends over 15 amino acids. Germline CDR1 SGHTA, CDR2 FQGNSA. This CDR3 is CASTLYQGGDSPLHF. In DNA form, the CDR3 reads TGTGCCAGCACCCTATATCAGGGAGGAGACTCACCCCTCCACTTT.

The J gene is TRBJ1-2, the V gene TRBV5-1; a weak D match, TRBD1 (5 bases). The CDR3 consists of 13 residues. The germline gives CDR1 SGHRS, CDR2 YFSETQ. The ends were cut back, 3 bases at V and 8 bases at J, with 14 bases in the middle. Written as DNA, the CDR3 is TGCGCCAGCAGCTCCGACAGAAGAGGCGGCTACACCTTC. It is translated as CASSSDRRGGYTF.

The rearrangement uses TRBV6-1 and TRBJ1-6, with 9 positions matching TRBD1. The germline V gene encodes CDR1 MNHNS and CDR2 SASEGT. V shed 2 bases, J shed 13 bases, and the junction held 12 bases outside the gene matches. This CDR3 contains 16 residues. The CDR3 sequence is CASSEITGQGTSPLHF. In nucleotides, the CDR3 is TGTGCCAGCAGTGAAATTACGGGACAGGGTACGTCTCCCCTCCACTTT.

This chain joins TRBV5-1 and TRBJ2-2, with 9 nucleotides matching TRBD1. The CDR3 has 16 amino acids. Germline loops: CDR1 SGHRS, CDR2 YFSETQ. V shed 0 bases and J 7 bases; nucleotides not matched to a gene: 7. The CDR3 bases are TGCGCCAGCAGCTTGGTAACAGGGACAGGGCGCGGGGAGCTGTTTTTT. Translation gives CASSLVTGTGRGELFF.

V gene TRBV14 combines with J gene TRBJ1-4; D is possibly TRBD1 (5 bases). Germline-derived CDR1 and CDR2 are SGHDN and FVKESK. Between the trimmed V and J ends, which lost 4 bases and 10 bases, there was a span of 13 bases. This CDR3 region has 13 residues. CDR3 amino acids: CASSPTVTGKLFF. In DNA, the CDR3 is TGTGCCAGCAGCCCGACAGTTACCGGAAAACTGTTTTTT.

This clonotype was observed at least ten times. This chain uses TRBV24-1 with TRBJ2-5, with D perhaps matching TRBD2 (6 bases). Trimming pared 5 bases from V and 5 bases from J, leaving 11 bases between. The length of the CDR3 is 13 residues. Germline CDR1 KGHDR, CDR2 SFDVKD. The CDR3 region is CATSGGSGETQYF. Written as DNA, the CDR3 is TGTGCCACCAGTGGAGGGAGCGGGGAGACCCAGTACTTC.

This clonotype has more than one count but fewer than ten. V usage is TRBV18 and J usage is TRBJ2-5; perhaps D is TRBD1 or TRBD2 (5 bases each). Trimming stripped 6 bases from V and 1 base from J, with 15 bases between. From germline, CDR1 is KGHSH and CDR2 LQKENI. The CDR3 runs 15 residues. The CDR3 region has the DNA TGTGCCAGCTCTACGTCGGGGCAGCCCCAAGAGACCCAGTACTTC. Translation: CASSTSGQPQETQYF.

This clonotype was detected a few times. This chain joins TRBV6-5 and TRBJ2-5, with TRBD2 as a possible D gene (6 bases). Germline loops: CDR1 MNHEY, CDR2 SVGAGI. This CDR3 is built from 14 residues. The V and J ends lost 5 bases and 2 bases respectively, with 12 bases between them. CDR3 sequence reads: CASSKFGGQETQYF. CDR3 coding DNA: TGTGCCAGCAGTAAATTTGGGGGGCAAGAGACCCAGTACTTC.

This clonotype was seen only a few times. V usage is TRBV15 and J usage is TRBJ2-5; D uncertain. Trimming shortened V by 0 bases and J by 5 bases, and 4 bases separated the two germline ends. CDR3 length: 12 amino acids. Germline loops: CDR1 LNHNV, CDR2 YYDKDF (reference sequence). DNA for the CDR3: TGTGCCACCAGCAGAGACAGTGAGACCCAGTACTTC. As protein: CATSRDSETQYF.

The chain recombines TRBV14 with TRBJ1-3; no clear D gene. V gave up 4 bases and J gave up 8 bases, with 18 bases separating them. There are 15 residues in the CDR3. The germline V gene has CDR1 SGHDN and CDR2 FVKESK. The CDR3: CASSRDLRSWDTIYF. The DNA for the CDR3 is TGTGCCAGCAGCCGAGATCTGAGGTCGTGGGACACCATATATTTT.

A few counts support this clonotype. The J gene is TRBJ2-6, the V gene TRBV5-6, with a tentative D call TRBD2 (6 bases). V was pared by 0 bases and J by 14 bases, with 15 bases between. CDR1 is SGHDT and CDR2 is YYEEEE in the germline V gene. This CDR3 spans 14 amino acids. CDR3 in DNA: TGTGCCAGCAGCTTGGGCGGGGCGCCCGGGTTCCTGACTTTC. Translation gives CASSLGGAPGFLTF.

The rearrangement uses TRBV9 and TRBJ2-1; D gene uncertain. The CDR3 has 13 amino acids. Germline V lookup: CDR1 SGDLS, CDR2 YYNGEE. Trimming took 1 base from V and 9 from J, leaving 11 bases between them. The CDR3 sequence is CASSVHWGPEQFF. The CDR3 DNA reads TGTGCCAGCAGCGTACACTGGGGTCCTGAGCAGTTCTTC.

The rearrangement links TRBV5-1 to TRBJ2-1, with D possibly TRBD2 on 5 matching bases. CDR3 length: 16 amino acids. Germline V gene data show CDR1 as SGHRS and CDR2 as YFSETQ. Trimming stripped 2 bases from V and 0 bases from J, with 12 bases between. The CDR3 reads CASSLGSSGSYNEQFF. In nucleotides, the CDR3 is TGCGCCAGCAGCTTAGGGAGCTCGGGCTCCTACAATGAGCAGTTCTTC.

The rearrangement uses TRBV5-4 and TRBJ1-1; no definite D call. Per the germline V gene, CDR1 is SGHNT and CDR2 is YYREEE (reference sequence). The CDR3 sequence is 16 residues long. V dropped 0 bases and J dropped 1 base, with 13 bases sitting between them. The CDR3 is CASSLEGGRTNTEAFF. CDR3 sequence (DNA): TGTGCCAGCAGCTTGGAGGGCGGCAGGACGAACACTGAAGCTTTCTTT. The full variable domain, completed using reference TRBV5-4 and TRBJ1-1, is ETGVTQSPTHLIKTRGQQVTLRCSSQSGHNTVSWYQQALGQGPQFIFQYYREEENGRGNFPPRFSGLQFPNYSSELNVNALELDDSALYLCASSLEGGRTNTEAFFGQGTRLTVV.

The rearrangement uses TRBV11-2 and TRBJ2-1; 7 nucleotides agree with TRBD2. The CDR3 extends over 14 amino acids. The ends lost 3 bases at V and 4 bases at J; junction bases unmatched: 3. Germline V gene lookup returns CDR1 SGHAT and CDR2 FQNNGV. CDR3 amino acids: CASSFGGGYNEQFF. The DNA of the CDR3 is TGTGCCAGCAGCTTTGGCGGGGGATACAATGAGCAGTTCTTC.

The CDR3 here is CASSSQMGAYEQYV. The CDR3 nucleotides are TGTGCCAGCAGCTCACAAATGGGGGCCTACGAGCAGTACGTC. This rearrangement joins TRBV6-2 or TRBV6-3 to TRBJ2-7; either TRBD1 or TRBD2 may fit D (5 bases each). The germline V gene encodes CDR1 MNHEY and CDR2 SVGEGT. Trimming removed 6 bases from V and 2 bases from J, with 14 bases in between. The CDR3 covers 14 residues.

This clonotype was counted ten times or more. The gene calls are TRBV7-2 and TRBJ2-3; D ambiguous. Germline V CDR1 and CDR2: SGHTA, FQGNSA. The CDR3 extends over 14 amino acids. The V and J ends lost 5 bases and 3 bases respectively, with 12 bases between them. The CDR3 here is CASSPIVGTDTQYF. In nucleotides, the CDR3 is TGTGCCAGCAGCCCTATAGTGGGGACAGATACGCAGTATTTT.

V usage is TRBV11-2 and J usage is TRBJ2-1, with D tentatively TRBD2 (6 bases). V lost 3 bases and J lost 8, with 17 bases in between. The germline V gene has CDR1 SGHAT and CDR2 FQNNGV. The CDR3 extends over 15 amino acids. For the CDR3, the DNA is TGTGCCAGCAGCTTGGGGGGATCAGGGTACTATGAGCAGTTCTTC. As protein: CASSLGGSGYYEQFF. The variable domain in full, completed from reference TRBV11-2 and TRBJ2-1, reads EAGVAQSPRYKIIEKRQSVAFWCNPISGHATLYWYQQILGQGPKLLIQFQNNGVVDDSQLPKDRFSAERLKGVDSTLKIQPAKLEDSAVYLCASSLGGSGYYEQFFGPGTRLTVL.

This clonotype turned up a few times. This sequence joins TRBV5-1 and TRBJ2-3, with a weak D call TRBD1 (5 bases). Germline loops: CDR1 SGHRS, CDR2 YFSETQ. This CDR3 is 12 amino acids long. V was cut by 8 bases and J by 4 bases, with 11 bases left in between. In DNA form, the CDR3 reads TGCGCCAGTACAGACAGCCCAGATACGCAGTATTTT. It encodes CASTDSPDTQYF.

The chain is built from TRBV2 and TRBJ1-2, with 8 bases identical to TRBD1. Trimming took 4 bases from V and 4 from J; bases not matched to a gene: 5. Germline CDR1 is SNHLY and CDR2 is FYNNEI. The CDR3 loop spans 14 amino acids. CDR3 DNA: TGTGCCAGCAGTGTTGGACAGGGCATCTATGGCTACACCTTC. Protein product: CASSVGQGIYGYTF.

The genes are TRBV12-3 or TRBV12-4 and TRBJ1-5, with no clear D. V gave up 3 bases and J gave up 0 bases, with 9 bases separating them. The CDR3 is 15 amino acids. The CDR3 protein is CASSFNRLSNQPQHF. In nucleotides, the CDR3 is TGTGCCAGCAGTTTTAACAGACTTAGCAATCAGCCCCAGCATTTT.

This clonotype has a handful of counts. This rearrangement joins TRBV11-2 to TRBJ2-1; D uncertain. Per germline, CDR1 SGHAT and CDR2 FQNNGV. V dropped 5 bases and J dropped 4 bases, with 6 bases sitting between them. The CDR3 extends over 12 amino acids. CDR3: CASSKEYNEQFF. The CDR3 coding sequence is TGTGCCAGCAGCAAAGAATACAATGAGCAGTTCTTC.